This T cell receptor beta chain was sequenced in a study of T cell responses to AZD1222 COVID-19 vaccine. Broader study findings: The donors showed a predominance of white British ancestry and of females, with possible underestimation of clonal diversity.

A word on this clone: Its target is unknown.

Profiling relied on immunoSEQ multiplex PCR, and the TCRdb table lists in-frame clones only, not all of them. Here the sample spans about 180,000 clones, about 86% being singletons. CDR1 and CDR2 (germline): SGHRS, YFSETQ. The CDR3 runs 15 residues. Losses at the gene ends were 3 bases for V and 5 bases for J; bases not matched to a gene: 7. The sequences come from peripheral blood, collected on day 0 of AZD1222 vaccination. This clonotype was obtained from an adult in good health. This sequence joins TRBV5-1 and TRBJ2-5, with 10 positions matching TRBD1. The CDR3 nucleotides are TGCGCCAGCAGCTACCTCGGGACAGGGGTGGAGACCCAGTACTTC. It encodes CASSYLGTGVETQYF.